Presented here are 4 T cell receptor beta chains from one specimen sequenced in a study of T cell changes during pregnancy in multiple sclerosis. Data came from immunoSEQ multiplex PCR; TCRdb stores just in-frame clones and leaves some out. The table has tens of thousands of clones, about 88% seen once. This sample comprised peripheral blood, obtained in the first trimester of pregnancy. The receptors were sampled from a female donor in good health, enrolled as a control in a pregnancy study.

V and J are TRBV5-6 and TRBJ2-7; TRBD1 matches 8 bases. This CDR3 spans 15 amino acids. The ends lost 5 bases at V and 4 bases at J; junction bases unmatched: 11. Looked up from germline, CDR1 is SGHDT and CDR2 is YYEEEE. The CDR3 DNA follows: TGTGCCAGCAGACCTGGACAGGGCGGGTCGTACGAGCAGTACTTC. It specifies CASRPGQGGSYEQYF.

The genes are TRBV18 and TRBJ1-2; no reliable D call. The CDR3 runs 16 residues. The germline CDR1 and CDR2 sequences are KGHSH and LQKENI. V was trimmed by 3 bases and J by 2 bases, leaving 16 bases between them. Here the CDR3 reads CASSPLSTPPNYGYTF. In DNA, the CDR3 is TGTGCCAGCTCACCTCTATCCACTCCCCCCAACTATGGCTACACCTTC.

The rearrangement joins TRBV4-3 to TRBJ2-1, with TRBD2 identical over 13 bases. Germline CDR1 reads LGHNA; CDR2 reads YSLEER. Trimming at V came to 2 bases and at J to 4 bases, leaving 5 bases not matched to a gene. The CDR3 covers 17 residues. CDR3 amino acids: CASSQKEGLAGYNEQFF. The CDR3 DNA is TGCGCCAGCAGCCAAAAGGAGGGACTAGCGGGGTACAATGAGCAGTTCTTC.

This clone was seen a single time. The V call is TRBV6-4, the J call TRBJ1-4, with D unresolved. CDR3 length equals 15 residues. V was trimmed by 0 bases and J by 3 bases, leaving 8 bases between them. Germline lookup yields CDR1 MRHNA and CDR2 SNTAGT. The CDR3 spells CASSDSQTSNEKLFF. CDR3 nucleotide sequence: TGTGCCAGCAGTGACTCCCAGACTTCTAATGAAAAACTGTTTTTT.